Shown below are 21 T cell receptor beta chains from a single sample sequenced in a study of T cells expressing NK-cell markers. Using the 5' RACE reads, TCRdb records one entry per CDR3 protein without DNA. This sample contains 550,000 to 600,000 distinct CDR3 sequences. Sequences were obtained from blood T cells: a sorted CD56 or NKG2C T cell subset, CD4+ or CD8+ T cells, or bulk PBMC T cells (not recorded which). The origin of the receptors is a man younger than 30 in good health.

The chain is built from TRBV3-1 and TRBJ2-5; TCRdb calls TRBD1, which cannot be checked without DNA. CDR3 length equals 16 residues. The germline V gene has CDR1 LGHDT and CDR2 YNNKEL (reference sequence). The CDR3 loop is CASRGGQGVIRETQYF.

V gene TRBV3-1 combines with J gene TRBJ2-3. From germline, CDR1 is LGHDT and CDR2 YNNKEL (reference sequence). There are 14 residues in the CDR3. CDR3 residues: CASSQDLKTDTQYF.

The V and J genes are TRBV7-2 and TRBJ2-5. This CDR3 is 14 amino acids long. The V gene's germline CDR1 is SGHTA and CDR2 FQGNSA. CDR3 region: CASSPVVLQETQYF.

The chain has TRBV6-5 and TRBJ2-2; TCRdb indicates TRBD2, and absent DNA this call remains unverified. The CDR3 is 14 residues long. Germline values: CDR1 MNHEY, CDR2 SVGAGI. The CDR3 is CASSLRASTGELFF.

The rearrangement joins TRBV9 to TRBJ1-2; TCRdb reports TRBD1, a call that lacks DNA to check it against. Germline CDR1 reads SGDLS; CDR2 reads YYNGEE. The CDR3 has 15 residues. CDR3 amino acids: CASSVVRDSNYGYTF.

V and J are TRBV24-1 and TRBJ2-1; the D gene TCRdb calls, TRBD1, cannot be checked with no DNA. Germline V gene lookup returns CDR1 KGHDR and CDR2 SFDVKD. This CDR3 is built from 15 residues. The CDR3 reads CATGVGGQKGNEQFF.

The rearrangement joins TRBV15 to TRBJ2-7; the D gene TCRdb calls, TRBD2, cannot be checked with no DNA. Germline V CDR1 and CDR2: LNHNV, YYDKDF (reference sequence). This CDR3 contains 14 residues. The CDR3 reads CATSQAGGPYEQYF.

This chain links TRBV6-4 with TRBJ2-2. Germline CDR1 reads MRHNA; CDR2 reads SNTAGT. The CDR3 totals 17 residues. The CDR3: CASSDSAKYYNTGELFF.

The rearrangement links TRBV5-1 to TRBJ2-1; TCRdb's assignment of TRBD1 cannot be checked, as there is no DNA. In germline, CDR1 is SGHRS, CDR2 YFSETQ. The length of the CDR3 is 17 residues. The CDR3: CASRPPGGTTPGNEQFF.

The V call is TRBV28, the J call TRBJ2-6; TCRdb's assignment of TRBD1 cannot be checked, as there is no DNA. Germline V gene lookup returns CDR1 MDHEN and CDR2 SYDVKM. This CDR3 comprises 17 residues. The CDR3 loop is CAVPRTGGASGANVLTF.

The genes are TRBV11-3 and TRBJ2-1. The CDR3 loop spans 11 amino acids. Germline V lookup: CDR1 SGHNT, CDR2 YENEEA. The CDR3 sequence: CATRGINEQFF.

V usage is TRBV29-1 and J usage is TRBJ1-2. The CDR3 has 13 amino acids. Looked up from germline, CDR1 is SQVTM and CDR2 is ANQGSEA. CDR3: CSVGPASSYGYTF.

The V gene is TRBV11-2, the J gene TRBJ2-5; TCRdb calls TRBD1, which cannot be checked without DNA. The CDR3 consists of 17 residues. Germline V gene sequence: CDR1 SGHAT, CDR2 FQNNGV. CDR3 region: CASSFRTGTGDSETQYF.

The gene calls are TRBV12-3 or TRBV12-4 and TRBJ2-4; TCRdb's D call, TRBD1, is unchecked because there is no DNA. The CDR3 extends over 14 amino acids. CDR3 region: CASRLDRVGNIQYF.

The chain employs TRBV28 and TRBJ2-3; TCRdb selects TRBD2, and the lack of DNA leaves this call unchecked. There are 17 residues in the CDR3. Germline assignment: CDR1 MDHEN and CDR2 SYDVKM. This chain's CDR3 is CASSPSLAGVGTDTQYF.

CDR3 sequence: CASSRATGVGSPLHF. V usage is TRBV12-3 or TRBV12-4 and J usage is TRBJ1-6; the D call from TCRdb, TRBD1, cannot be confirmed without DNA. The CDR3 totals 15 residues.

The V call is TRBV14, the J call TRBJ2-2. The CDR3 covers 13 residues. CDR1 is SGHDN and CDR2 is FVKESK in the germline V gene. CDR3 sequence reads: CASSPGPAWELFF.

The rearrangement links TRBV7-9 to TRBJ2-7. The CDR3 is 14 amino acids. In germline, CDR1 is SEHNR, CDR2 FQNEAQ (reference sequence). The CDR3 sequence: CASSYPAFSYEQYF.

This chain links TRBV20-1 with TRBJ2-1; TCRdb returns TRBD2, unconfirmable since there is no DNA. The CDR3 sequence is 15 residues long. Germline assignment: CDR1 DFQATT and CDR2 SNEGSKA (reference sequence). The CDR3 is CSAPWLAGVTNEQFF.

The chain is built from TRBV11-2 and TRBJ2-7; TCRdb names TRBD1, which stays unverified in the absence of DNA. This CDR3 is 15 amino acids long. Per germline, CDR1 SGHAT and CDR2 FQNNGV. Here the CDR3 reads CASSLVKGSGNEQYF.

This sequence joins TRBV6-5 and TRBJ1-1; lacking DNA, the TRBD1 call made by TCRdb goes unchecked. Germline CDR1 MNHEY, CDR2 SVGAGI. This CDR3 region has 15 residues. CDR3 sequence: CASSSSGGRHTEAFF.